Presented here are 10 T cell receptor beta chains from one specimen sequenced in a study of blood T cell repertoires in COVID-19. The repertoire was sequenced with immunoSEQ multiplex PCR; TCRdb's copy has only in-frame clones and lacks some. The sample contains 250,000 or so clones, 86% of which appear only once. Sequencing was done on a sample of peripheral blood. Receptors were obtained from a man aged 35-49 years with active or convalescent COVID-19.

The chain combines TRBV29-1 with TRBJ1-2; 9 bases match TRBD1. The V and J ends lost 1 base and 12 bases, in that order; junction bases with no gene match: 18. Germline assignment: CDR1 SQVTM and CDR2 ANQGSEA. The CDR3 is made up of 16 amino acids. CDR3 sequence: CSVEGQGETMTMVDTF. CDR3 sequence (DNA): TGCAGCGTTGAAGGACAGGGGGAAACTATGACTATGGTTGACACCTTC.

CDR3 residues: CAWIRPSSGGQETQYF. Written as DNA, the CDR3 is TGTGCCTGGATACGGCCCTCTAGCGGGGGGCAAGAGACCCAGTACTTC. This chain joins TRBV30 and TRBJ2-5; 11 bases map to TRBD2. The CDR3 consists of 16 residues. V gave up 4 bases and J gave up 2 bases; unmatched junction bases: 9. Germline V gene data show CDR1 as GTSNPN and CDR2 as SVGIG (reference sequence).

In its sample, this clone was seen once. This sequence joins TRBV3-1 (or the pseudogene TRBV3-2) and TRBJ2-3, with D possibly being TRBD1 (6 bases). With 2 bases removed from V and 5 bases from J, the gap between germline ends came to 14 bases. Germline V lookup: CDR1 LGHDT, CDR2 YNNKEL (reference sequence). The CDR3 is made up of 15 amino acids. This CDR3 is CASSQSLGAVDTQYF. The CDR3 coding sequence is TGTGCCAGCAGCCAATCGTTGGGGGCGGTAGATACGCAGTATTTT.

For this clone: Different DNA sequences within this sample yield the same CDR3. The chain couples TRBV7-9 to TRBJ1-1; 10 bases line up with TRBD1. V was pared by 2 bases and J by 1 base, with 1 base of the junction left unmatched. The germline V gene has CDR1 SEHNR and CDR2 FQNEAQ (reference sequence). CDR3 length: 15 amino acids. The CDR3 here is CASSLRDRGNTEAFF. DNA of the CDR3: TGTGCCAGCAGCTTAAGGGACAGGGGGAACACTGAAGCTTTCTTT.

This chain joins TRBV4-1 and TRBJ2-7, with 7 positions matching TRBD2. Germline lookup yields CDR1 MGHRA and CDR2 YSYEKL. The CDR3 has 15 amino acids. J lost 7 bases, V lost 0 bases, and 9 bases had no gene match. The CDR3 loop reads CASSQDRGVTGEQYF. CDR3 bases: TGCGCCAGCAGCCAAGATCGGGGGGTAACCGGGGAGCAGTACTTC.

The genes are TRBV2 and TRBJ1-2; perhaps TRBD1 as D (6 bases). The ends were cut back, 4 bases at V and 4 bases at J, with 13 bases in the middle. The germline V gene encodes CDR1 SNHLY and CDR2 FYNNEI. The CDR3 consists of 14 residues. The CDR3 DNA reads as TGTGCCAGCAGTGGGGCAGGGGTTCGCTATGGCTACACCTTC. Translated: CASSGAGVRYGYTF.

V gene TRBV9 combines with J gene TRBJ1-2, with 8 nucleotides matching TRBD1. After removal of 4 bases from V and 4 bases from J, the junction contained 9 bases not matched to a gene. The CDR3 spans 15 residues. Germline CDR1 and CDR2: SGDLS and YYNGEE. For the CDR3, the DNA is TGTGCCAGCAGCCCCACCGTCACAGGGGGCTATGGCTACACCTTC. This codes for CASSPTVTGGYGYTF.

The chain uses TRBV5-1 and TRBJ2-3, with 10 bases identical to TRBD2. This CDR3 region has 16 residues. J gave up 0 bases and V 3 bases, and 4 bases lay outside the gene matches. CDR1 and CDR2 from the germline V gene are SGHRS and YFSETQ. CDR3 loop: CASSSVGLASTDTQYF. The CDR3, as DNA: TGCGCCAGCAGCTCCGTGGGACTAGCGAGCACAGATACGCAGTATTTT.

The V call is TRBV6-5, the J call TRBJ1-2; 7 nucleotides match TRBD1. The J segment lost 8 bases and the V segment lost 2 bases, leaving 8 bases of the junction unmatched. The CDR3 loop spans 14 amino acids. CDR1 and CDR2 (germline): MNHEY, SVGAGI. The CDR3 sequence is CASSYGQARGGYTF. The CDR3 region has the DNA TGTGCCAGCAGTTACGGACAGGCCCGAGGGGGCTACACCTTC.

V gene TRBV5-1 combines with J gene TRBJ2-7, with TRBD2 matching over 14 bases. Germline V gene sequence: CDR1 SGHRS, CDR2 YFSETQ. Losses at the gene ends were 4 bases for V and 3 bases for J; bases not matched to a gene: 6. This CDR3 is built from 16 residues. The CDR3 region is CASSLRTSGRFYEQYF. The CDR3 bases are TGCGCCAGCAGCCTTCGGACTAGCGGGAGGTTCTACGAGCAGTACTTC.